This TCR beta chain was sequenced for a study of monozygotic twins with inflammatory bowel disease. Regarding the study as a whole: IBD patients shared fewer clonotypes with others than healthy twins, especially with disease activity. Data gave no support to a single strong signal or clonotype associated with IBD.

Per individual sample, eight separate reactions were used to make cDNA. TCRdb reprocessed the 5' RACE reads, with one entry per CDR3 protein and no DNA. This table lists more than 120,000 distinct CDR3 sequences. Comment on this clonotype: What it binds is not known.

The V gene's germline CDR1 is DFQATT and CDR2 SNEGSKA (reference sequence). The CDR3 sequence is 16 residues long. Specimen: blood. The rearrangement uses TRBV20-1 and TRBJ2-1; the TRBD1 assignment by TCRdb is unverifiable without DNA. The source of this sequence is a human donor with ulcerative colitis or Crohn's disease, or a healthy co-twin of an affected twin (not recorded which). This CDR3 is CSARKRGISSYNEQFF.